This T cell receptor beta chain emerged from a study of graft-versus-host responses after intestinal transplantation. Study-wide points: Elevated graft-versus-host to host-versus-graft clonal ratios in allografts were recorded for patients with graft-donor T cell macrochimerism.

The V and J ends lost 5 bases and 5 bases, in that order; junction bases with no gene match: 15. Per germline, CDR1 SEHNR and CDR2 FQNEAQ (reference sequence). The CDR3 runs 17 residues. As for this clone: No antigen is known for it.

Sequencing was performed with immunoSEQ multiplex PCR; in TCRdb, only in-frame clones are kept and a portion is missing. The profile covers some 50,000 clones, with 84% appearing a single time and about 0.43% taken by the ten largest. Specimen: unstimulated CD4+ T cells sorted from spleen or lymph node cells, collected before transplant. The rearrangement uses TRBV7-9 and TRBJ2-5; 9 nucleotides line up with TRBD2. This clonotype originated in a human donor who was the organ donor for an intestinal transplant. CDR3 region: CASSPRLGGRAEETQYF. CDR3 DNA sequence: TGTGCCAGCAGCCCCAGGCTAGGCGGGAGGGCCGAGGAGACCCAGTACTTC.